The 9 T cell receptor beta chains listed next were all sequenced from one sample in a study of T cells in Graves' hyperthyroidism and ophthalmopathy. Amplification targeted TCR beta CDR3 regions from RNA transcripts. HTBI primers were used for first-round RT-PCR of the TCR CDR3. TCRdb re-derived calls from the multiplex PCR reads in MiXCR, one entry per CDR3 protein. The sample has approximately 260,000 distinct CDR3 sequences, approximately 14% seen once; the top ten hold around 30%. The sequenced material came from blood. These receptors were obtained from a woman aged 45 to 65 with Graves' hyperthyroidism that later progressed to Graves' ophthalmopathy.

The sample holds many counts of this clonotype. V gene TRBV2 combines with J gene TRBJ1-1; 8 bases map to TRBD1. Germline CDR1 is SNHLY and CDR2 is FYNNEI. The V segment lost 6 bases and the J segment 4 bases; nucleotides outside the gene matches: 4. The CDR3 length is 13 residues. The DNA for the CDR3 is TGTGCCAGCAGGGACAGGGCAGGCACTGAAGCTTTCTTT. Residues: CASRDRAGTEAFF.

This sequence joins TRBV5-1 and TRBJ1-6, with 7 bases identical to TRBD1. Germline loops: CDR1 SGHRS, CDR2 YFSETQ. The CDR3 runs 14 residues. J lost 10 bases, V lost 4 bases, and 8 bases had no gene match. CDR3 DNA: TGCGCCAGCAGCCTCGGACAGGTCGGGTCACCCCTCCACTTT. It codes for CASSLGQVGSPLHF.

This clonotype was seen ten or more times. The V call is TRBV5-1, the J call TRBJ2-7; 7 bases map to TRBD2. The V and J ends lost 1 base and 7 bases, in that order; junction bases with no gene match: 11. CDR1 is SGHRS and CDR2 is YFSETQ in the germline V gene. The CDR3 extends over 15 amino acids. Here the CDR3 reads CASSLIGTIAHEQYF. Here the CDR3 DNA reads TGCGCCAGCAGCTTGATAGGGACTATAGCCCATGAGCAGTACTTC.

This clonotype was observed many times. This sequence joins TRBV20-1 and TRBJ2-7, with unresolved D. The V and J ends lost 5 bases and 7 bases respectively, with 12 bases between them. In germline, CDR1 is DFQATT, CDR2 SNEGSKA (reference sequence). This CDR3 spans 11 amino acids. The CDR3: CSASSPREQYF. The CDR3 nucleotides read TGCAGTGCTTCGAGCCCGAGGGAGCAGTACTTC.

This clonotype was seen only a few times. The CDR3 region has the DNA TGTGCCAGCATCCCGCGGAACCCGGATGGCACCATATATTTT. Protein product: CASIPRNPDGTIYF. This chain uses TRBV2 with TRBJ1-3; D ambiguous. The germline gives CDR1 SNHLY, CDR2 FYNNEI. V dropped 7 bases and J dropped 9 bases, with 19 bases sitting between them. The CDR3 runs to 14 residues. The full variable domain, with the rest looked up from reference TRBV2 and TRBJ1-3, is EPEVTQTPSHQVTQMGQEVILRCVPISNHLYFYWYRQILGQKVEFLVSFYNNEISEKSEIFDDQFSVERPDGSNFTLKIRSTKLEDSAMYFCASIPRNPDGTIYFGEGSWLTVV.

This clonotype showed up many times. V and J are TRBV14 and TRBJ2-2, with no clear D. CDR3 length equals 14 residues. The V gene's germline CDR1 is SGHDN and CDR2 FVKESK. Trimming stripped 2 bases from V and 1 base from J, with 5 bases between. CDR3 amino acids: CASSQWKNTGELFF. In DNA form, the CDR3 reads TGTGCCAGCAGCCAATGGAAGAACACCGGGGAGCTGTTTTTT.

This clonotype occurred many times. This chain connects TRBV20-1 to TRBJ1-5; D perhaps matches TRBD1 (5 bases). Looked up from germline, CDR1 is DFQATT and CDR2 is SNEGSKA (reference sequence). The CDR3 runs 15 residues. Trimming took off 2 bases at V and 2 bases at J, with 13 bases between the two ends. The CDR3 coding sequence is TGCAGTGCTAGAATCGCAGGGCCTCGCAATCAGCCCCAGCATTTT. It translates to CSARIAGPRNQPQHF.

This clonotype was observed many times. V gene TRBV20-1 combines with J gene TRBJ2-7; D is ambiguous. CDR1 and CDR2 from the germline V gene are DFQATT and SNEGSKA (reference sequence). There are 11 residues in the CDR3. V gave up 6 bases and J gave up 2 bases, with 8 bases separating them. CDR3 region: CSATQAYEQYF. In nucleotides, the CDR3 is TGCAGTGCCACACAAGCCTACGAGCAGTACTTC.

This clonotype occurred many times. The genes are TRBV30 and TRBJ1-2, with D unclear. The germline gives CDR1 GTSNPN, CDR2 SVGIG (reference sequence). The CDR3 totals 15 residues. V lost 2 bases to trimming and J lost 4 bases, with 17 bases between them. Here the CDR3 reads CAWSLRTGSTYGYTF. CDR3 sequence (DNA): TGTGCCTGGAGTCTCCGGACCGGATCTACCTATGGCTACACCTTC.